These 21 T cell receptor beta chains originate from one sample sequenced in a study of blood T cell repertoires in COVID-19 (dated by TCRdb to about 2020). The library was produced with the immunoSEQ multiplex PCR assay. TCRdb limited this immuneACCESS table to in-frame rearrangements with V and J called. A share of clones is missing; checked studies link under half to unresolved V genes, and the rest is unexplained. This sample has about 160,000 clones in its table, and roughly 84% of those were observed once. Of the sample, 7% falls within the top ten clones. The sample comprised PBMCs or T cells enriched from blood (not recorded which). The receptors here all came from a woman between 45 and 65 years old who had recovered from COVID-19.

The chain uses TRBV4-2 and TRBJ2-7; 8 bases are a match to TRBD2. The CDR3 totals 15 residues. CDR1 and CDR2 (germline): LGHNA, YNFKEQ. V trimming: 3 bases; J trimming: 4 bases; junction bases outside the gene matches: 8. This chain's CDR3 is CASSQDLSGSYEQYF. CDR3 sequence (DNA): TGTGCCAGCAGCCAGGACCTCAGCGGGAGTTACGAGCAGTACTTC.

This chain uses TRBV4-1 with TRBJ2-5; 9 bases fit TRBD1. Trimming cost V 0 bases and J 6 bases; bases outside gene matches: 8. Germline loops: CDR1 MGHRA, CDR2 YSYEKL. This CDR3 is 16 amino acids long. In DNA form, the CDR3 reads TGCGCCAGCAGCCAAGATCTCACAGGGGGCATGAAGACCCAGTACTTC. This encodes CASSQDLTGGMKTQYF.

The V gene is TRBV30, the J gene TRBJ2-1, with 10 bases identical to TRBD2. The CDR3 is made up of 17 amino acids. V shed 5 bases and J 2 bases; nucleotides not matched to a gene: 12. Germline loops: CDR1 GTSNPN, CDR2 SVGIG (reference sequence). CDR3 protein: CAWGTLTSGRTYNEQFF. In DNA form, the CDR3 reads TGTGCCTGGGGGACCCTGACTAGCGGGCGGACCTACAATGAGCAGTTCTTC.

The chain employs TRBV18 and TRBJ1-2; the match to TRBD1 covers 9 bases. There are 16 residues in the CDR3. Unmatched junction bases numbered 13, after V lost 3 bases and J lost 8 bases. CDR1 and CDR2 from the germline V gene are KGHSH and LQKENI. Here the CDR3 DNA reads TGTGCCAGCTCACCGACGGACAGGGGACGCGTTGAAGGCTACACCTTC. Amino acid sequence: CASSPTDRGRVEGYTF.

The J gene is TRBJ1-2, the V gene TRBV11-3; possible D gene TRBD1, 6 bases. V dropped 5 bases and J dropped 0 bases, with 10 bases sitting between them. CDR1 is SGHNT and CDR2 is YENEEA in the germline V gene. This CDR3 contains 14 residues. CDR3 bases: TGTGCCAGCAGCGCTGGGACATCTAACTATGGCTACACCTTC. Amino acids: CASSAGTSNYGYTF.

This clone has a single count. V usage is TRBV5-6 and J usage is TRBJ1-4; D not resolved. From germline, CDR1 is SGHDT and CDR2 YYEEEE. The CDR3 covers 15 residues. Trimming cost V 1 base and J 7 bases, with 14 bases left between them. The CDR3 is CASSLSGRPTEKLFF. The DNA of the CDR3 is TGTGCCAGCAGCTTGTCAGGCAGGCCGACTGAAAAACTGTTTTTT.

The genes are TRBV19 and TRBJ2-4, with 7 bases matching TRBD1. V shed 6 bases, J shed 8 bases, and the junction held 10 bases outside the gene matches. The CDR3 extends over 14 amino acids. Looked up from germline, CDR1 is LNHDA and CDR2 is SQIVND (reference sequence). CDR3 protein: CASSLDRVGDIQYF. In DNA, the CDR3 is TGTGCCAGTAGCCTCGACAGGGTCGGGGACATTCAGTACTTC.

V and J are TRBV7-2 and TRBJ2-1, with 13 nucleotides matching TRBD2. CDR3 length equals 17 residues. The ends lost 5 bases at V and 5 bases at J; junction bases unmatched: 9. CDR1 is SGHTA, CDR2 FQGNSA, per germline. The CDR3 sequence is CASSLLGLAGKDNEQFF. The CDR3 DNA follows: TGTGCCAGCAGCCTATTGGGACTAGCGGGAAAGGACAATGAGCAGTTCTTC.

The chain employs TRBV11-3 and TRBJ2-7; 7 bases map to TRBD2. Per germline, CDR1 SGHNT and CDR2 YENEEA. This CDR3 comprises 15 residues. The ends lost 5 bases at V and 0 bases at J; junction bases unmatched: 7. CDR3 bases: TGTGCCAGCAGCCCAGGGCTAGCGGCCTCCTACGAGCAGTACTTC. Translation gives CASSPGLAASYEQYF. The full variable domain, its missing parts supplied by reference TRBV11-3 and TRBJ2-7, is EAGVVQSPRYKIIEKKQPVAFWCNPISGHNTLYWYLQNLGQGPELLIRYENEEAVDDSQLPKDRFSAERLKGVDSTLKIQPAELGDSAVYLCASSPGLAASYEQYFGPGTRLTVT.

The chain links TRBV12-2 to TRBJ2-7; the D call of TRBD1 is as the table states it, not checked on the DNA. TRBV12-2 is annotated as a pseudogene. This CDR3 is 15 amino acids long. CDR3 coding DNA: TGTGCAAGTCGTTTCCTGGACAGGGGGAGCTACGAGCAGTACTTC. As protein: CASRFLDRGSYEQYF.

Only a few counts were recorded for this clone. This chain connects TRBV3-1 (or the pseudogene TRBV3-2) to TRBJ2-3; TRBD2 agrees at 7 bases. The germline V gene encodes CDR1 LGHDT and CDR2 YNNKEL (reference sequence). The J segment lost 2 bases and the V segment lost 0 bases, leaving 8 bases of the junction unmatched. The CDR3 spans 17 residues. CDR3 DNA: TGTGCCAGCAGCCAAGATCTCGGCGGGAGCTTCACAGATACGCAGTATTTT. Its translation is CASSQDLGGSFTDTQYF.

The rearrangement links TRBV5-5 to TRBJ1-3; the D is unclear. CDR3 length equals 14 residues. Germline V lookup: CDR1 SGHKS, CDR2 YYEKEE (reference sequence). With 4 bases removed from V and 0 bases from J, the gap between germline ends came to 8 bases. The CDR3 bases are TGTGCCAGCAGCAGTGGAGGCTCTGGAAACACCATATATTTT. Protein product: CASSSGGSGNTIYF. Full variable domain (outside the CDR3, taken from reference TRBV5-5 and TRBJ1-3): DAGVTQSPTHLIKTRGQQVTLRCSPISGHKSVSWYQQVLGQGPQFIFQYYEKEERGRGNFPDRFSARQFPNYSSELNVNALLLGDSALYLCASSSGGSGNTIYFGEGSWLTVV.

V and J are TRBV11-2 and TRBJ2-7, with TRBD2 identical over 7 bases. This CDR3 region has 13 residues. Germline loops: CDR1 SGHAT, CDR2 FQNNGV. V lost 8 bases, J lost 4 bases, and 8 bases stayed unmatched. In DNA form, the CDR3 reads TGTGCCAGCTATACTAGCGAGACTTACGAGCAGTACTTC. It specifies CASYTSETYEQYF.

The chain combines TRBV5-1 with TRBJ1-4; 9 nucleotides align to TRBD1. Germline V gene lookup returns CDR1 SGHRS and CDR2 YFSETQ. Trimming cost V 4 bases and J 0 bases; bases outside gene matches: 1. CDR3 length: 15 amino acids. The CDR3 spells CASSRQGATNEKLFF. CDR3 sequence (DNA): TGCGCCAGCAGCCGACAGGGGGCAACTAATGAAAAACTGTTTTTT.

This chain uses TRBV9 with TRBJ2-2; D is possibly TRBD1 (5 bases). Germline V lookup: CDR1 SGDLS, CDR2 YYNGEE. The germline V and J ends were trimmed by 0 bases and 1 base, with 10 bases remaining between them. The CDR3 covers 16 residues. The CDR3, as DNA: TGTGCCAGCAGCGTAGGGGCAGGGAAGAACACCGGGGAGCTGTTTTTT. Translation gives CASSVGAGKNTGELFF.

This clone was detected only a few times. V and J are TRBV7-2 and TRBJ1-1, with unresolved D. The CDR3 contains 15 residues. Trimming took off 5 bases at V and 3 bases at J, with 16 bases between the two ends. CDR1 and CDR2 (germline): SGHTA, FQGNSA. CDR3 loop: CASSPLAGSYTEAFF. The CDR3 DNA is TGTGCCAGCAGCCCTTTGGCGGGTTCCTACACTGAAGCTTTCTTT.

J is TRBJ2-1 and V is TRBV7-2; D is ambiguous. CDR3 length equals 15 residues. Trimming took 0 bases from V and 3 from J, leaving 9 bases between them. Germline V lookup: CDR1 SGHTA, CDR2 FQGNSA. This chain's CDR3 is CASSLAPLSYNEQFF. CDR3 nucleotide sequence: TGTGCCAGCAGCTTAGCACCGCTGAGCTACAATGAGCAGTTCTTC. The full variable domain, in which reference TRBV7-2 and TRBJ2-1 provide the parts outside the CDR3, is GAGVSQSPSNKVTEKGKDVELRCDPISGHTALYWYRQSLGQGLEFLIYFQGNSAPDKSGLPSDRFSAERTGGSVSTLTIQRTQQEDSAVYLCASSLAPLSYNEQFFGPGTRLTVL.

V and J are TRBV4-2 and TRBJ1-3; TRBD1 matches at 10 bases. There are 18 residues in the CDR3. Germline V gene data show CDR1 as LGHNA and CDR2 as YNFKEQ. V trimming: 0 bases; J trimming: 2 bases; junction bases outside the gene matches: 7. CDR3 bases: TGTGCCAGCAGCCAAGACTGGCGGGACAGGGGCACTGGAAACACCATATATTTT. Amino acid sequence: CASSQDWRDRGTGNTIYF.

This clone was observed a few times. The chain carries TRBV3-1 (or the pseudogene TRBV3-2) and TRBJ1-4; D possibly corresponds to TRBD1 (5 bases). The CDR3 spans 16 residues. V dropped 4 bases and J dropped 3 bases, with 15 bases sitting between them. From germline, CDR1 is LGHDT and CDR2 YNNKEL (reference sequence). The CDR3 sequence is CASSLAGLGANEKLFF. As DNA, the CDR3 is TGTGCCAGCAGCCTCGCAGGGTTGGGTGCTAATGAAAAACTGTTTTTT.

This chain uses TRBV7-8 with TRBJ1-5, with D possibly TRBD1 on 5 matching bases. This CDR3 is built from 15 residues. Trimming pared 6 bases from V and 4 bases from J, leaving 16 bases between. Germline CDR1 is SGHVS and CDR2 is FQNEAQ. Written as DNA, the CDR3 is TGTGCCAGCAGACAAGCGCCGGGACTGAATCAGCCCCAGCATTTT. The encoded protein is CASRQAPGLNQPQHF.

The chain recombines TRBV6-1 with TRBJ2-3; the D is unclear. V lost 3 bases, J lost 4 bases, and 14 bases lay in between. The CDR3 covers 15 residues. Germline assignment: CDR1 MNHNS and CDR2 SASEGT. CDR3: CASSEYSQVSDTQYF. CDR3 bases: TGTGCCAGCAGTGAGTACAGCCAAGTATCAGATACGCAGTATTTT.